Included here is one T cell receptor beta chain sequence, with context. Generated by immunoSEQ multiplex PCR, the TCRdb table keeps only in-frame clones and is missing some. In the table there are about 26,000 clones, approximately 81% of which are singletons. The CDR3 contains 14 residues. Germline V CDR1 and CDR2: LGHNT, FRNRAP. This record comes from a study of preoperative IRX-2 immunotherapy in early breast cancer. Treatment of the sample: preoperative locoregional IRX-2 cytokine immunotherapy. Preoperative locoregional IRX-2 cytokine immunotherapy was tested in the phase Ib source study. This sequence originates from a human donor with breast cancer. Source: lymph node tissue, taken after IRX-2 immunotherapy. This chain links TRBV12-5 with TRBJ2-1; 9 positions match TRBD2. CDR3 sequence: CASTLPSGTYEQFF. Written as DNA, the CDR3 is TGTGCCAGCACCCTCCCTAGCGGGACCTATGAGCAGTTCTTC.